A selection of T cell receptor beta chains follows, all from one sample in a study of cytomegalovirus exposure and HLA in healthy donors. The protocol was immunoSEQ multiplex PCR, while the TCRdb copy is restricted to in-frame clones and leaves out a portion. The specimen's table records some 130,000 clones. Sequenced input: PBMCs. Receptors were obtained from a man aged 18 to 30 in good health and CMV-seronegative. Both conserved end residues are part of each CDR3. D genes are given only for firm matches.

D gene: NA; J gene: TRBJ1-4; V gene: TRBV2; CDR3 DNA: TGTGCCAGCAGTGGGGCAGTTGAAAAACTGTTTTTT; CDR3 protein: CASSGAVEKLFF
D gene: NA; J gene: TRBJ1-5; V gene: TRBV2; CDR3 DNA: TGTGCCAGCAGTGAAATAATTAGCAATCAGCCCCAGCATTTT; CDR3 protein: CASSEIISNQPQHF
D gene: TRBD2; J gene: TRBJ2-5; V gene: TRBV5-1; CDR3 DNA: TGCGCCAGCAGCACACAAGCGGGAGTAAGCGAGACCCAGTACTTC; CDR3 protein: CASSTQAGVSETQYF
D gene: TRBD1; J gene: TRBJ1-1; V gene: TRBV2; CDR3 DNA: TGTGCCAGCAGTGTCCAGGGGGCTGAAGCTTTCTTT; CDR3 protein: CASSVQGAEAFF
D gene: TRBD1; J gene: TRBJ1-3; V gene: TRBV15; CDR3 DNA: TGTGCCACCAGCGGACAGACAGGGTACGGAAACACCATATATTTT; CDR3 protein: CATSGQTGYGNTIYF
D gene: NA; J gene: TRBJ1-5; V gene: TRBV6-1; CDR3 DNA: TGTGCCAGCAGTACCTCTACAGGGCCCTATCAGCCCCAGCATTTT; CDR3 protein: CASSTSTGPYQPQHF
D gene: NA; J gene: TRBJ2-7; V gene: TRBV7-2; CDR3 DNA: TGTGCCAGCAGCGCCACAGGGTTCGAGCAGTACTTC; CDR3 protein: CASSATGFEQYF
D gene: NA; J gene: TRBJ1-1; V gene: TRBV9; CDR3 DNA: TGTGCCAGCAGCGTAGAAGGGGGGGTGGGGACTGAAGCTTTCTTT; CDR3 protein: CASSVEGGVGTEAFF
D gene: TRBD1; J gene: TRBJ1-2; V gene: TRBV4-3; CDR3 DNA: TGCGCCAGCAGCCAACGGACAGGGGTTGTGGCCTATGGCTACACCTTC; CDR3 protein: CASSQRTGVVAYGYTF
D gene: TRBD1; J gene: TRBJ2-3; V gene: TRBV14; CDR3 DNA: TGTGCCAGCAGCCAGGGGACAGCTAGCACAGATACGCAGTATTTT; CDR3 protein: CASSQGTASTDTQYF
D gene: NA; J gene: TRBJ2-1; V gene: TRBV11-2; CDR3 DNA: TGTGCCAGCAGCCTACAGGTGGGCGCTTACAATGAGCAGTTCTTC; CDR3 protein: CASSLQVGAYNEQFF
D gene: TRBD2; J gene: TRBJ2-1; V gene: TRBV27; CDR3 DNA: TGTGCCAGCAGTCCGTACGGACTAGCGGGGGCAGCTCCTGGGTACAATGAGCAGTTCTTC; CDR3 protein: CASSPYGLAGAAPGYNEQFF
D gene: NA; J gene: TRBJ2-1; V gene: TRBV25-1; CDR3 DNA: TGTGCCAGCAGTGATAGAGGTTCCGAGCAGTTCTTC; CDR3 protein: CASSDRGSEQFF
D gene: NA; J gene: TRBJ2-2; V gene: TRBV7-9; CDR3 DNA: TGTGCCAGCAGCCCATCAGGGACATCGAACACCGGGGAGCTGTTTTTT; CDR3 protein: CASSPSGTSNTGELFF
D gene: TRBD1; J gene: TRBJ2-1; V gene: TRBV28; CDR3 DNA: TGTGCCAGCAGCTACAGGAAGCGACAGGGCCTACCCAATGAGCAGTTCTTC; CDR3 protein: CASSYRKRQGLPNEQFF
D gene: NA; J gene: TRBJ2-3; V gene: TRBV27; CDR3 DNA: TGTGCCAGCAGTCCACCCGACAGGAACACAGATACGCAGTATTTT; CDR3 protein: CASSPPDRNTDTQYF
D gene: NA; J gene: TRBJ1-2; V gene: TRBV28; CDR3 DNA: TGTGCCAGCAGCCTAACTATTCCTAACTATGGCTACACCTTC; CDR3 protein: CASSLTIPNYGYTF
D gene: TRBD1; J gene: TRBJ1-5; V gene: TRBV6-4; CDR3 DNA: TGTGCCAGCAGGAAGGACAGGGGAAGGGTCCATAGCAATCAGCCCCAGCATTTT; CDR3 protein: CASRKDRGRVHSNQPQHF
D gene: NA; J gene: TRBJ2-7; V gene: TRBV5-6; CDR3 DNA: TGTGCCAGCAGCCCCCCTGGCTGGGGCAAAGCCAACGAGCAGTACTTC; CDR3 protein: CASSPPGWGKANEQYF
D gene: TRBD1; J gene: TRBJ2-7; V gene: TRBV10-3; CDR3 DNA: TGTGCCATCAACATCGGGACAGGAGCCTACGAGCAGTACTTC; CDR3 protein: CAINIGTGAYEQYF
D gene: NA; J gene: TRBJ2-7; V gene: TRBV4-3; CDR3 DNA: TGCGCCAGCAGCCCAAGTAAGGGAGGCTCCTACGAGCAGTACTTC; CDR3 protein: CASSPSKGGSYEQYF
D gene: TRBD2; J gene: TRBJ2-1; V gene: TRBV7-9; CDR3 DNA: TGTGCCGTCCCACCGGGACTAGCGGGAAGCAATGAGCAGTTCTTC; CDR3 protein: CAVPPGLAGSNEQFF
D gene: TRBD1; J gene: TRBJ1-4; V gene: TRBV19; CDR3 DNA: TGTGCCAGTAGAAAGGGACAGGGAAATGAAAAACTGTTTTTT; CDR3 protein: CASRKGQGNEKLFF
D gene: NA; J gene: TRBJ1-4; V gene: TRBV5-4; CDR3 DNA: TGTGCCAGCAGCCTAGGCTACGAGGGAGAAAAACTGTTTTTT; CDR3 protein: CASSLGYEGEKLFF
D gene: TRBD1; J gene: TRBJ1-5; V gene: TRBV11-2; CDR3 DNA: TGTGCCAGCAGCCCAGGGACAGGGGGTACGAACAATCAGCCCCAGCATTTT; CDR3 protein: CASSPGTGGTNNQPQHF
D gene: NA; J gene: TRBJ1-4; V gene: TRBV7-9; CDR3 DNA: TGTGCCAGCAGTGGGCGTGCAACTAGTGAAAAACTGTTTTTT; CDR3 protein: CASSGRATSEKLFF
D gene: NA; J gene: TRBJ1-4; V gene: TRBV19; CDR3 DNA: TGTGCCAGTAGTGTTGGGGGACTTGGTGAAAAACTGTTTTTT; CDR3 protein: CASSVGGLGEKLFF
D gene: NA; J gene: TRBJ1-2; V gene: TRBV12-5; CDR3 DNA: TGTGCTAGTGGTTTGGCCGGGGTCCCCAGGGGCTACACCTTC; CDR3 protein: CASGLAGVPRGYTF
D gene: TRBD1; J gene: TRBJ2-1; V gene: TRBV25-1; CDR3 DNA: TGTGCCAGCAGTGGCCGGACAGGGGCTAGCTCCTACAATGAGCAGTTCTTC; CDR3 protein: CASSGRTGASSYNEQFF
D gene: NA; J gene: TRBJ2-5; V gene: TRBV19; CDR3 DNA: TGTGCCAGTAGTATAGATCCTGGGGACATCCAAGAGACCCAGTACTTC; CDR3 protein: CASSIDPGDIQETQYF
D gene: NA; J gene: TRBJ1-1; V gene: TRBV19; CDR3 DNA: TGTGCCAGTAGTATAGACGCGGGGCGCAACACTGAAGCTTTCTTT; CDR3 protein: CASSIDAGRNTEAFF
D gene: TRBD1; J gene: TRBJ2-2; V gene: TRBV7-9; CDR3 DNA: TGTGCCAGCAGCTTAGGGTGGGGACAGTTCACCGGGGAGCTGTTTTTT; CDR3 protein: CASSLGWGQFTGELFF
D gene: TRBD1; J gene: TRBJ1-4; V gene: TRBV18; CDR3 DNA: TGTGCCAGCTCACCCGGACAGGGGGGGGCGACTAATGAAAAACTGTTTTTT; CDR3 protein: CASSPGQGGATNEKLFF
D gene: TRBD1; J gene: TRBJ1-4; V gene: TRBV27; CDR3 DNA: TGTGCCAGCAGTCCCCGGACAGGGCCTAATGAAAAACTGTTTTTT; CDR3 protein: CASSPRTGPNEKLFF
D gene: TRBD1; J gene: TRBJ1-5; V gene: TRBV19; CDR3 DNA: TGTGCCAGTAGTACGAGGACAGGCGCGCGGGGAAGAAGCAATCAGCCCCAGCATTTT; CDR3 protein: CASSTRTGARGRSNQPQHF
D gene: TRBD2; J gene: TRBJ2-7; V gene: TRBV11-2; CDR3 DNA: TGTGCCAGCAGCGTGACTAGCGGGAGGCTCGGCGAGCAGTACTTC; CDR3 protein: CASSVTSGRLGEQYF
D gene: NA; J gene: TRBJ2-1; V gene: TRBV28; CDR3 DNA: TGTGCCAGCGTTTCGGGATGGCTCTACAATGAGCAGTTCTTC; CDR3 protein: CASVSGWLYNEQFF
D gene: TRBD2; J gene: TRBJ2-3; V gene: TRBV11-2; CDR3 DNA: TGTGCCAGCTTAGGACTAGCGGGAGGGGCAGATACGCAGTATTTT; CDR3 protein: CASLGLAGGADTQYF
D gene: TRBD2; J gene: TRBJ2-3; V gene: TRBV5-1; CDR3 DNA: TGCGCCAGCAGGGGGGGGTTAAATACGCAGTATTTT; CDR3 protein: CASRGGLNTQYF
D gene: NA; J gene: TRBJ2-6; V gene: TRBV4-3; CDR3 DNA: TGCGCCAGCAGTCGGGACTTGTCCTCTGGGGCCAACGTCCTGACTTTC; CDR3 protein: CASSRDLSSGANVLTF
D gene: TRBD1; J gene: TRBJ2-7; V gene: TRBV7-2; CDR3 DNA: TGTGCCAGCAGCTTAAACTTTTTCAGAGGGACAGGGGGCTTCTACGAGCAGTACTTC; CDR3 protein: CASSLNFFRGTGGFYEQYF
D gene: TRBD1; J gene: TRBJ1-1; V gene: TRBV6-1; CDR3 DNA: TGTGCCAGCATGCTCGGGACAGGGAACACTGAAGCTTTCTTT; CDR3 protein: CASMLGTGNTEAFF
D gene: TRBD1; J gene: TRBJ1-5; V gene: TRBV19; CDR3 DNA: TGTGCCAGTAGTAACCCTCTCGCCTTGACAGGGTGGGATCAGCCCCAGCATTTT; CDR3 protein: CASSNPLALTGWDQPQHF
D gene: NA; J gene: TRBJ2-5; V gene: TRBV5-1; CDR3 DNA: TGCGCCAGCAGCTTCCAGGTTGGAGAGACCCAGTACTTC; CDR3 protein: CASSFQVGETQYF
D gene: NA; J gene: TRBJ1-3; V gene: TRBV28; CDR3 DNA: TGTGCCAGCAGTTCCCCCGGGGACACCATATATTTT; CDR3 protein: CASSSPGDTIYF
D gene: NA; J gene: TRBJ1-5; V gene: TRBV7-2; CDR3 DNA: TGTGCCAGCAGCTTTGGGCAGGCTGGCAGTCAGCCCCAGCATTTT; CDR3 protein: CASSFGQAGSQPQHF
D gene: TRBD1; J gene: TRBJ1-1; V gene: TRBV6-5; CDR3 DNA: TGTGCCAGCAGTTGGACAGGGGCTGAAGCTTTCTTT; CDR3 protein: CASSWTGAEAFF